Listed below are T cell receptor beta chains from one sample, sequenced in a study of blood T cells in healthy people across ages. TCRdb re-called the 5' RACE reads through MiXCR, storing one row per CDR3 protein. The sample consists of about 800,000 distinct CDR3 sequences, roughly 25% of them appearing once. This same sample was also part of a study on T cells of mothers and their children.

Material: blood. These receptor sequences come from a boy aged 10-17 years in good health. The CDR3 runs from the conserved cysteine through the conserved F or W. The D gene is left open where the match is weak. Not every row has a clone size; where given, it reads once, few, many or a size class.

clone size	V gene	D gene	J gene	CDR3 DNA	CDR3 protein
few	TRBV6-1	NA	TRBJ1-2	TGTGCCAGTAAGGCCTCAGGGATGCTGTGGGCTAACTATGGCTACACCTTC	CASKASGMLWANYGYTF
few	TRBV28	NA	TRBJ2-1	TGTGCCAGCAGCGGTGTGAGGCTTGAGCAGTTCTTC	CASSGVRLEQFF
NA	TRBV28	NA	TRBJ1-5	TGTGCCAGCACCGAGCCCGGGGCCGCCAATCAGCCCCAGCATTTT	CASTEPGAANQPQHF
few	TRBV7-3	TRBD2	TRBJ2-3	TGTGCCAGCAGCTTAACGGCTAGCGGGAGGGCAGATACGCAGTATTTT	CASSLTASGRADTQYF
NA	TRBV5-6	TRBD1	TRBJ2-7	TGTGCCAGCAGCTGGACGGACAGGTCATACTCCTACGAGCAGTACTTC	CASSWTDRSYSYEQYF
few	TRBV7-9	TRBD1	TRBJ1-6	TGTGCCAGCACCCGGACAGGGACGGATAATTCACCCCTCCACTTT	CASTRTGTDNSPLHF
few	TRBV3-1	TRBD2	TRBJ2-5	TGTGCCAGCAGCCACGCGGGAGTCTTGTACCAAGAGACCCAGTACTTC	CASSHAGVLYQETQYF
NA	TRBV6-5	NA	TRBJ2-7	TGTGCCAGCAGTTACTCGAGTAGGGCTAGGAACGAGCAGTACTTC	CASSYSSRARNEQYF
few	TRBV7-2	NA	TRBJ2-5	TGTGCCAGCAGCTCCGGGGCAACGGAGACCCAGTACTTC	CASSSGATETQYF
NA	TRBV7-9	NA	TRBJ2-4	TGTGCCAGCAGTCCTTATGACAGGTTATACATTCAGTACTTC	CASSPYDRLYIQYF
NA	TRBV20-1	TRBD2	TRBJ2-1	TGCAGTGCTAGAGTACTAGCGGGAGGGCCCAGCAATGAGCAGTTCTTC	CSARVLAGGPSNEQFF
many	TRBV5-5	NA	TRBJ2-4	TGTGCCAGCAGCTTGGAGTGGGGGAACATTCAGTACTTC	CASSLEWGNIQYF
few	TRBV28	NA	TRBJ2-7	TGTGCCAGCCGTACAACGAACTACGAGCAGTACTTC	CASRTTNYEQYF
few	TRBV24-1	TRBD2	TRBJ2-1	TGTGCCACCAGTGATCCAACAGCGGGAGGTGTTTACGATGAGCAGTTCTTC	CATSDPTAGGVYDEQFF
few	TRBV4-3	NA	TRBJ2-5	TGCGCCAGCAGCCAAGTGGCAAATCAAGAGACCCAGTACTTC	CASSQVANQETQYF
NA	TRBV6-6	NA	TRBJ2-7	TGTGCCAGCACCGGACAGCTCCAACTCGAGCAGTACTTC	CASTGQLQLEQYF
NA	TRBV29-1	TRBD1	TRBJ2-7	TGCAGCCAATCGGGACAGGACAAGCAATCCTACGAGCAGTACTTC	CSQSGQDKQSYEQYF
NA	TRBV7-2	TRBD2	TRBJ2-5	TGTGCCAGCAGCTCCACCGGACTAGCGGACGAAGAGACCCAGTACTTC	CASSSTGLADEETQYF
few	TRBV7-2	NA	TRBJ2-2	TGTGCCAGCAGCTTCCAGGAGGGAACCGGGGAGCTGTTTTTT	CASSFQEGTGELFF
few	TRBV29-1	TRBD1	TRBJ2-7	TGCAGCGTAGTGGACAGGGGTTTGACCTACGAGCAGTACTTC	CSVVDRGLTYEQYF
NA	TRBV25-1	NA	TRBJ2-2	TGTGCCAGCAGTTTGCCGGGGACCGGGGAGCTGTTTTTT	CASSLPGTGELFF
NA	TRBV24-1	TRBD1	TRBJ2-5	TGTGCCACCAGTGATCCATCCGGGACAGGGGCCCGAGAGACCCAGTACTTC	CATSDPSGTGARETQYF
NA	TRBV2	NA	TRBJ2-5	TGTGCCAGCAGGGCCTCCCGGGTAGCTGTGGGAGAGACCCAGTACTTC	CASRASRVAVGETQYF
few	TRBV7-2	NA	TRBJ2-7	TGTGCCAGCAGCTTAGGAATTCAGGGGGGACTACTCGCCTACGAGCAGTACTTC	CASSLGIQGGLLAYEQYF
NA	TRBV7-2	TRBD2	TRBJ2-5	TGTGCCAGCAGCCCCGCCGGGGCGGGGGGGTCTCTACAAGAGACCCAGTACTTC	CASSPAGAGGSLQETQYF
few	TRBV29-1	NA	TRBJ2-2	TGCAGCGTTGAATACCAGGGCTTGGACGGGGAGCTGTTTTTT	CSVEYQGLDGELFF
few	TRBV7-9	NA	TRBJ2-2	TGTGCCAGCAGCCAAGCTTCCGCAGTCACCGGGGAGCTGTTTTTT	CASSQASAVTGELFF
NA	TRBV11-2	NA	TRBJ2-5	TGTGCCAGCAGCTTAGGGAGGCAGGGTTCACAAGAGGCCCAGTACTTC	CASSLGRQGSQEAQYF
few	TRBV7-9	NA	TRBJ2-3	TGTGCCAGCAGCTTAATATCAGATACGCAGTATTTT	CASSLISDTQYF
few	TRBV13	NA	TRBJ2-5	TGTGCCAGCAGCCAGATGGGGTCAGGCCAAGAGACCCAGTACTTC	CASSQMGSGQETQYF
NA	TRBV27	NA	TRBJ2-1	TGTGCCAGCAGTTTATCGTCAGCGAATGAGCAGTTCTTC	CASSLSSANEQFF
NA	TRBV7-2	TRBD2	TRBJ2-5	TGTGCCAGCAGCTTAGAATGGCTAGCGGGAGGGCACGAGACCCAGTACTTC	CASSLEWLAGGHETQYF
NA	TRBV12-3/TRBV12-4	TRBD1	TRBJ2-7	TGTGCCAGTGGGGACAGGGTGTCCTACGAGCAGTACTTC	CASGDRVSYEQYF
NA	TRBV20-1	TRBD2	TRBJ2-4	TGCAGTGCTAGACGGAGCGGGGGGTCAAACATTCAGTACTTC	CSARRSGGSNIQYF
NA	TRBV20-1	TRBD2	TRBJ2-1	TGCAGTGCTAGAGGAAGGGGGCTAGCGGGAGACTACAATGAGCAGTTCTTC	CSARGRGLAGDYNEQFF